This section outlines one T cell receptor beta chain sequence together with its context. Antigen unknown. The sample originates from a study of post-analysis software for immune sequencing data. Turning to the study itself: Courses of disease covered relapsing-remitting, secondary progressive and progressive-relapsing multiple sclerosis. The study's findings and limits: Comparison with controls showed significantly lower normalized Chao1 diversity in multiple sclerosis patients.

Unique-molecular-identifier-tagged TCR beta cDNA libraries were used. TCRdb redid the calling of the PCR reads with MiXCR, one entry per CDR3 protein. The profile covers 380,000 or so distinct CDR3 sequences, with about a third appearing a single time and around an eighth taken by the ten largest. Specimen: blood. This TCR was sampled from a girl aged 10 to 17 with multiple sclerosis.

The CDR3 protein is CASSPGQGRTETQYF. The CDR3 DNA follows: TGTGCCAGCTCACCAGGACAGGGTAGAACAGAGACCCAGTACTTC. The rearrangement joins TRBV18 to TRBJ2-5, with TRBD1 matching 8 bases. This CDR3 comprises 15 residues. Per germline, CDR1 KGHSH and CDR2 LQKENI. Losses at the gene ends were 2 bases for V and 4 bases for J; bases not matched to a gene: 6.